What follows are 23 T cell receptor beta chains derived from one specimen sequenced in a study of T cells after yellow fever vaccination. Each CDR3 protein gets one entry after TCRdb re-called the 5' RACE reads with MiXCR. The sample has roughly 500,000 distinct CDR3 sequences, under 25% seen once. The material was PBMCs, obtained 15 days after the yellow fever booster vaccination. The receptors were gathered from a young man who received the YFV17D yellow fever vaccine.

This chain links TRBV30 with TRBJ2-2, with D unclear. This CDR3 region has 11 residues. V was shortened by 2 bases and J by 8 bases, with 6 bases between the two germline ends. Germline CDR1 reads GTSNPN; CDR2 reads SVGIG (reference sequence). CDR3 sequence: CAWSPLGELFF. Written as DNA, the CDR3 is TGTGCCTGGAGTCCACTGGGGGAGCTGTTTTTT.

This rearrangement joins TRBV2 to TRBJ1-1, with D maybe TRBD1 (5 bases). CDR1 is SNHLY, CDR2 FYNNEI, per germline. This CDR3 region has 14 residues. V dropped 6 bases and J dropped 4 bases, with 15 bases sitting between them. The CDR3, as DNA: TGTGCCAGCAGGCTCCAGGGCGGTGTCACTGAAGCTTTCTTT. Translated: CASRLQGGVTEAFF.

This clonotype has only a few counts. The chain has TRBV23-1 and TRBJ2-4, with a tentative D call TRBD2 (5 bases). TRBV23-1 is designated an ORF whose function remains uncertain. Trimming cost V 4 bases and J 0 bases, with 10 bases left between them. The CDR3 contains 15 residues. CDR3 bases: TGCGCCAGCAGTCCTCCCGGGGTAGCCAAAAACATTCAGTACTTC. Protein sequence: CASSPPGVAKNIQYF.

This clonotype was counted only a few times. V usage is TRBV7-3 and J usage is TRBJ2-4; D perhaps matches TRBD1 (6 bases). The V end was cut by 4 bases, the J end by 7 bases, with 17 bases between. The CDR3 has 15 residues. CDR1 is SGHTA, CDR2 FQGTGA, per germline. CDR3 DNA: TGTGCCAGCAGCTCAAATACAGGGATCGGTAACATTCAGTACTTC. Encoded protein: CASSSNTGIGNIQYF.

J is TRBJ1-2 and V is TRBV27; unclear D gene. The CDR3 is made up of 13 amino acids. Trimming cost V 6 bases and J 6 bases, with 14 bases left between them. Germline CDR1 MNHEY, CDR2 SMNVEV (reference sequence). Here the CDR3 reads CASRDREGHGYTF. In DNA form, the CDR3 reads TGTGCCAGCAGAGACCGGGAGGGCCATGGCTACACCTTC.

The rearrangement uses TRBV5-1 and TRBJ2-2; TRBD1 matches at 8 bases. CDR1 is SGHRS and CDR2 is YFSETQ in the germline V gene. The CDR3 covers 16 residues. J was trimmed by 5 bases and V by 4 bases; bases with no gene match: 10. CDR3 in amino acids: CASSPRDRSVTGELFF. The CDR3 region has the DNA TGCGCCAGCAGCCCGAGGGACAGGAGTGTTACCGGGGAGCTGTTTTTT.

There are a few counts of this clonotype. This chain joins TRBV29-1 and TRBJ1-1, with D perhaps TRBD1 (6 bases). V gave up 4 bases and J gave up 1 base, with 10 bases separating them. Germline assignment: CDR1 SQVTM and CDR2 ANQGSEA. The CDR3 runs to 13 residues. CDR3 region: CSVGLDRNTEAFF. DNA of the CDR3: TGCAGCGTTGGCTTGGACAGGAACACTGAAGCTTTCTTT. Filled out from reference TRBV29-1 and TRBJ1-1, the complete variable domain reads SAVISQKPSRDICQRGTSLTIQCQVDSQVTMMFWYRQQPGQSLTLIATANQGSEATYESGFVIDKFPISRPNLTFSTLTVSNMSPEDSSIYLCSVGLDRNTEAFFGQGTRLTVV.

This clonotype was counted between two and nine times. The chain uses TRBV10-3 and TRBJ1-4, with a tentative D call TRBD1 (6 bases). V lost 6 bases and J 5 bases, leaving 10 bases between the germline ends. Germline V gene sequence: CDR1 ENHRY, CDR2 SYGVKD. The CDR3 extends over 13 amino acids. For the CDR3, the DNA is TGTGCCATCAGGAGACAGGAAAATGAAAAACTGTTTTTT. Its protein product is CAIRRQENEKLFF.

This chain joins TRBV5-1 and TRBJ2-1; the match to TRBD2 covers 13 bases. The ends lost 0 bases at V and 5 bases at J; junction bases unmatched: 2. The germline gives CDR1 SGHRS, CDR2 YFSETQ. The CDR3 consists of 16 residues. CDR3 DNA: TGCGCCAGCAGCTTGGGGGGGACTAGCGGGAACAATGAGCAGTTCTTC. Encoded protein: CASSLGGTSGNNEQFF.

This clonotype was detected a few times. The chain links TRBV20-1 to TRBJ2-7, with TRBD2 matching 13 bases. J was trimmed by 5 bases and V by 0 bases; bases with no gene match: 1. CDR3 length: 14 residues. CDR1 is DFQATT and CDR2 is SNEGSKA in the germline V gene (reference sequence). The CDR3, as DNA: TGCAGTGCTAGAGACGGGACTAGCGGGAACGAGCAGTACTTC. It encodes CSARDGTSGNEQYF.

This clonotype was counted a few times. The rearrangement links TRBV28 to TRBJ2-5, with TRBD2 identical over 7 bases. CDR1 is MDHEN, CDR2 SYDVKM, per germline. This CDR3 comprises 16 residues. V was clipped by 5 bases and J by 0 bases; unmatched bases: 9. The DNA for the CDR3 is TGTGCCAGCAGTAACCAGCGGGGATACCACCAAGAGACCCAGTACTTC. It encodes CASSNQRGYHQETQYF.

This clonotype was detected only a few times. CDR3 nucleotide sequence: TGTGCCAGCAGCGCAACAGGGGCGTCGGATGAAAAACTGTTTTTT. This sequence encodes CASSATGASDEKLFF. This chain joins TRBV5-4 and TRBJ1-4; 7 positions agree with TRBD1. Losses at the gene ends were 4 bases for V and 6 bases for J; bases not matched to a gene: 9. There are 15 residues in the CDR3. CDR1 and CDR2 (germline): SGHNT, YYREEE (reference sequence).

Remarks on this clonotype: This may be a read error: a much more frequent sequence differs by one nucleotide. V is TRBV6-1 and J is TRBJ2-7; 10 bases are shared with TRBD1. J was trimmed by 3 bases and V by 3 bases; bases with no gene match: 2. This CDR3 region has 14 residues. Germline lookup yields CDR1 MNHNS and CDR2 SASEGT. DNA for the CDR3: TGTGCCAGCAGTGACGGGACAGGGGACTACGAGCAGTACTTC. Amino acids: CASSDGTGDYEQYF.

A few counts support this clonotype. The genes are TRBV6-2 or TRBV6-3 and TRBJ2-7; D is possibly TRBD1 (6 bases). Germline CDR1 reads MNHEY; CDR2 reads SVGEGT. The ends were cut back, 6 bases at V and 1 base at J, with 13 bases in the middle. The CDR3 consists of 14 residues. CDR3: CASRQLQGSYEQYF. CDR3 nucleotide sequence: TGTGCCAGCAGGCAATTACAGGGTTCCTACGAGCAGTACTTC.

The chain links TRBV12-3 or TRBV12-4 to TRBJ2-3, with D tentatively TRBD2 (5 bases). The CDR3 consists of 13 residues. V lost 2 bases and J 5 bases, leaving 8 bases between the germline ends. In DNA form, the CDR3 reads TGTGCCAGCAGTTTATCCGGGATAGATACGCAGTATTTT. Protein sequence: CASSLSGIDTQYF.

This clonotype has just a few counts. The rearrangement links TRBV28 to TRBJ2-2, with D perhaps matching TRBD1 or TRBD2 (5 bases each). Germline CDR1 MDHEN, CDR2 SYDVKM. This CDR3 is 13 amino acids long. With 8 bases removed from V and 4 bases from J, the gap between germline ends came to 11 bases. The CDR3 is CASYTGGTGELFF. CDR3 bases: TGTGCCAGCTATACAGGAGGCACCGGGGAGCTGTTTTTT.

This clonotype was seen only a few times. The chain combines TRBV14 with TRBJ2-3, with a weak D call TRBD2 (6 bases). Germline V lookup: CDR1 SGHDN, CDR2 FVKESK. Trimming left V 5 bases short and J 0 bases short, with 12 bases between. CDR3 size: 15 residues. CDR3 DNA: TGTGCCAGCAGCGGGAGGAGCGGGAGCACAGATACGCAGTATTTT. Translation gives CASSGRSGSTDTQYF.

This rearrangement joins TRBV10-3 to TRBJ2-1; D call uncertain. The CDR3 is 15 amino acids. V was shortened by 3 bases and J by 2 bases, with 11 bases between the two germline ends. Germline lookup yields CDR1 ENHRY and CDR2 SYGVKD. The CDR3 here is CAISEDHQPYNEQFF. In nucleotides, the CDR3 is TGTGCCATCAGTGAAGACCATCAACCCTACAATGAGCAGTTCTTC.

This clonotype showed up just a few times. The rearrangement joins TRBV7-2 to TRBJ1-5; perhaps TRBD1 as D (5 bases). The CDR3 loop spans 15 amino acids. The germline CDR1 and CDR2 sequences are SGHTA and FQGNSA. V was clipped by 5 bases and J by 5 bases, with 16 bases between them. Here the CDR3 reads CASSPRGRGYQPQHF. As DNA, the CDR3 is TGTGCCAGCAGCCCCCGGGGGAGAGGCTATCAGCCCCAGCATTTT.

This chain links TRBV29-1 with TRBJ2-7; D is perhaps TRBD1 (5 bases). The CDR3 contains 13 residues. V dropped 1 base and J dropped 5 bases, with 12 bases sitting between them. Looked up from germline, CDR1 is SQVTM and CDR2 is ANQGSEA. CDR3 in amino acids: CSVEGTTGNEQYF. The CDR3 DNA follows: TGCAGCGTTGAAGGGACAACCGGCAACGAGCAGTACTTC.

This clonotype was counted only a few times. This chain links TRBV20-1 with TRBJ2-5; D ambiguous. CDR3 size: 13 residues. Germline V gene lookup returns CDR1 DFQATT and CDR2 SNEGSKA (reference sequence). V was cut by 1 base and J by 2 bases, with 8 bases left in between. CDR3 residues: CSARVLGQETQYF. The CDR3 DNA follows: TGCAGTGCTAGAGTTCTGGGGCAAGAGACCCAGTACTTC.

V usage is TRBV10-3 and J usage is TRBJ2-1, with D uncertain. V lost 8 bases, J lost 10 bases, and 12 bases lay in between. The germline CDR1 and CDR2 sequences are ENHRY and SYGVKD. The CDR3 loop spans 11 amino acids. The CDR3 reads CAIGSLREQFF. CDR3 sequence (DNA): TGTGCCATCGGCAGCCTAAGGGAGCAGTTCTTC.

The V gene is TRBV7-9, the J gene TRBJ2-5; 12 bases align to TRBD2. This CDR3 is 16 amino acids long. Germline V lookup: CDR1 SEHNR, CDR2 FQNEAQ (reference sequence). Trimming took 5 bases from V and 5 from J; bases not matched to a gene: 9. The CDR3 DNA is TGTGCCAGCAGCGTTTCGACTAGCGGGAGAGGGGAGACCCAGTACTTC. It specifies CASSVSTSGRGETQYF.